This entry concerns a single T cell receptor (beta chain). The CDR3 runs 17 residues. J gave up 3 bases and V 3 bases, and 6 bases lay outside the gene matches. Germline V gives CDR1 WNHNN, CDR2 SYGVQD (reference sequence). This sample is drawn from a study of technical replicates of blood from a handful of donors. Profiling relied on immunoSEQ multiplex PCR, and the TCRdb table lists in-frame clones only, not all of them. The sample lists around 49,000 clones; roughly 95% were seen once. The sequence came from a human donor in good health. Sequencing was carried out using T cells isolated from PBMCs. The chain recombines TRBV10-1 with TRBJ2-3; TRBD2 agrees at 13 bases. CDR3 DNA: TGCGCCAGCAGTGACCCCGGGACTAGCGGGAATACAGATACGCAGTATTTT. Its protein is CASSDPGTSGNTDTQYF.